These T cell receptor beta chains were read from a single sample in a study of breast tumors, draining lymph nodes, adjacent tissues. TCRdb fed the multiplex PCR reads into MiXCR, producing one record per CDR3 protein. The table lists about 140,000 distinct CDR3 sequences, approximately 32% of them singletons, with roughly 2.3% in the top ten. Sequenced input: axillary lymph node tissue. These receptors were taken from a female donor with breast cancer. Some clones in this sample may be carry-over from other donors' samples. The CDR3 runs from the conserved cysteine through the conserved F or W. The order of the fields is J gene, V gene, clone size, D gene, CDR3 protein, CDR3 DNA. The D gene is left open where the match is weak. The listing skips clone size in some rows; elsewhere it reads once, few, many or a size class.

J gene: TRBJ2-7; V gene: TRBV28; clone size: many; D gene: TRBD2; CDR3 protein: CASSSLAGGIYEQYF; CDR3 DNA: TGTGCCAGCAGTTCACTAGCGGGGGGTATCTACGAGCAGTACTTC
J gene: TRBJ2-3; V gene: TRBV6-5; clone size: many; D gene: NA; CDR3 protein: CASRRAGTTASTDTQYF; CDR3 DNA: TGTGCCAGCAGAAGAGCCGGGACAACGGCTAGCACAGATACGCAGTATTTT
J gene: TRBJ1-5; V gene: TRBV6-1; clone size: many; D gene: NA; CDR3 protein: CASSEAGGPNQPQHF; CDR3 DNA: TGTGCCAGCAGTGAAGCGGGGGGGCCCAATCAGCCCCAGCATTTT
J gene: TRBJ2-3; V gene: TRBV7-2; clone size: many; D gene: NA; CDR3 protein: CASSFSTDTQYF; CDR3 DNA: TGTGCCAGCAGCTTTAGCACAGATACGCAGTATTTT
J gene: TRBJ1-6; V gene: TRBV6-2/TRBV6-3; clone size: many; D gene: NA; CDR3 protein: CASGRARGNSPLHF; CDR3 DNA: TGTGCCAGCGGTCGGGCCCGGGGAAATTCACCCCTCCACTTT
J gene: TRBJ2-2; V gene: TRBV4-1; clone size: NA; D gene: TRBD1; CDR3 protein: CASSPGQGNGELFF; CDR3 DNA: TGCGCCAGCAGCCCGGGACAGGGGAACGGGGAGCTGTTTTTT
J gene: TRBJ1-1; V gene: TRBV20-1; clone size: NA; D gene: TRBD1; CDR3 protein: CSASGRGREMNTEAFF; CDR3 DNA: TGCAGTGCTTCTGGGAGGGGGCGAGAGATGAACACTGAAGCTTTCTTT
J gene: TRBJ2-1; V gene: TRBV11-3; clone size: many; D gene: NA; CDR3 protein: CASSFGRRETYNEQFF; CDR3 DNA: TGTGCCAGCAGCTTTGGGCGGCGGGAAACCTACAATGAGCAGTTCTTC
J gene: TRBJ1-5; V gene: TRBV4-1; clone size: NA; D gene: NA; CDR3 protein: CASNQDYASGAGQPQHF; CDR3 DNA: TGCGCCAGCAATCAAGATTATGCTTCAGGGGCAGGTCAGCCCCAGCATTTT
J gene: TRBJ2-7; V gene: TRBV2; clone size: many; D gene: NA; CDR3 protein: CASSELVGVEQYF; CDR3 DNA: TGTGCCAGCAGTGAACTTGTCGGCGTTGAGCAGTACTTC
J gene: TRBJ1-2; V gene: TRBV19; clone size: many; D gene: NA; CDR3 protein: CASSAGTLYGYTF; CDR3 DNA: TGTGCCAGTAGCGCCGGGACACTCTATGGCTACACCTTC
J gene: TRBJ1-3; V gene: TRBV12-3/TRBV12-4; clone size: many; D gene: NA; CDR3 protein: CASRIGGGNTIYF; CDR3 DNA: TGTGCCAGCCGGATTGGGGGTGGAAACACCATATATTTT
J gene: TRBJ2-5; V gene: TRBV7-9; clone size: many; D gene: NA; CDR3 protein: CASSLLTGGETQYF; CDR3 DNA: TGTGCCAGCAGCTTATTGACGGGCGGCGAGACCCAGTACTTC
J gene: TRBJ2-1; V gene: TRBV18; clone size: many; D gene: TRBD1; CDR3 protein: CASSPGQDTYNEQFF; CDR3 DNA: TGTGCCAGCTCACCCGGACAGGACACCTACAATGAGCAGTTCTTC
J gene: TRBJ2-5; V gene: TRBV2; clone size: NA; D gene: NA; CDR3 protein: CASNRDRRRGGETQYF; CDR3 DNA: TGTGCCAGCAATAGGGACAGAAGGCGGGGAGGGGAGACCCAGTACTTC
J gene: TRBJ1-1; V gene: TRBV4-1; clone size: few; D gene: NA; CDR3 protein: CASSQQNTGNGAFF; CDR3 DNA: TGCGCCAGCAGCCAACAAAATACAGGGAACGGAGCTTTCTTT
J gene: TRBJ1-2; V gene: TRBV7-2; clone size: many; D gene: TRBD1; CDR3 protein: CASSGGTGGKGYTF; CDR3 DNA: TGTGCCAGCAGCGGGGGGACAGGGGGTAAAGGCTACACCTTC
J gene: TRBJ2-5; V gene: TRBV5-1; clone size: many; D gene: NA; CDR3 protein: CASSLSGGQDTQYF; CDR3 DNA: TGCGCCAGCAGTCTTTCGGGGGGACAAGACACCCAGTACTTC
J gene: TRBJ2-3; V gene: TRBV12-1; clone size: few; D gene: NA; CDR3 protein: CASSFYGPPYSTDTQYF; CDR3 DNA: TGTGCCAGCAGCTTTTACGGACCTCCGTATAGCACAGATACGCAGTATTTT
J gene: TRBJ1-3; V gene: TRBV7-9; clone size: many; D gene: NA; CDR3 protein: CASSLASVGSSGNTIYF; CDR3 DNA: TGTGCCAGCAGCTTAGCCTCAGTTGGGAGCTCTGGAAACACCATATATTTT
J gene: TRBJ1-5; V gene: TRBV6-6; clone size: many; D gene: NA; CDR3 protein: CATTGSGQPQHF; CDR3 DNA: TGTGCCACCACAGGGTCGGGTCAGCCCCAGCATTTT
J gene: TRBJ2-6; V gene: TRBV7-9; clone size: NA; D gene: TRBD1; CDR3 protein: CASSLGEGTGEAF; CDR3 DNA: TGTGCCAGCAGCTTAGGAGAGGGGACAGGTGAAGCTTTC
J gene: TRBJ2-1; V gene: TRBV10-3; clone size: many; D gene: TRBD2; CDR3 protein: CAISYGLAGGNEQFF; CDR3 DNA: TGTGCCATCAGCTACGGACTAGCTGGAGGCAATGAGCAGTTCTTC
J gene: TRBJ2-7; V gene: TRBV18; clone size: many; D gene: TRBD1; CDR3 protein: CASSPLFASGDRHYEQYF; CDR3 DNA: TGTGCCAGCTCACCACTCTTTGCTTCGGGGGACAGGCACTACGAGCAGTACTTC
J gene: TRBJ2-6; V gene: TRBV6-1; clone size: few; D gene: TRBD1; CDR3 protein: CASRIPLQGSGSGANVLTF; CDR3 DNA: TGTGCCAGCAGAATCCCCTTACAGGGGAGTGGGTCTGGGGCCAACGTCCTGACTTTC